This T cell receptor beta chain was observed in a study of T-cell reconstitution after alpha-beta-depleted transplantation in children (TCRdb year 2016). Regarding the complete study: Using TCR repertoire profiling, the study quantitatively followed how T-cell immune reconstitution unfolded in children after TCRalphabeta/CD19-depleted allogeneic hematopoietic cell transplantation. Beyond this particular receptor, the publication reports: Over subsequent months, a decline in hyperexpanded clone frequencies was noted, and after one year, T-cell counts and TCRbeta diversity were mostly ascribed to newly produced T cells. Apparently early alphabetaT-cell count recovery about two months after transplant reportedly relied on only several hundred rapidly expanded clones derived from non-depleted graft cells. In some patients, high TCRbeta diversity at day 60 was attributed to recipient T cells and intrathymic progenitors that had survived conditioning.

The germline V gene gives CDR1 as SGHRS and CDR2 as YFSETQ. Its CDR3 holds 16 amino acids, cysteine through phenylalanine. Only CDR3 DNA is held: 48 bases, read in frame from base 1. V has 4 bases trimmed and J has 5 bases trimmed; junction bases matching no gene number 13. In the paper's terms, the treatment or condition label means: allogeneic hematopoietic cell transplantation with graft depleted of TCRalphabeta T cells and CD19 B cells. The children who served as transplant recipients had been given grafts of TCRalphabeta/CD19-depleted allogeneic hematopoietic cells. To prepare the library, PCR was applied. Instrument on record: Illumina HiSeq 2500. TCR library preparation used molecular barcoding, with unique molecular identifiers applied to normalize quantification of the TCRbeta repertoire. The public reads were quality trimmed at Q25 with fastp and then assembled into clones with MiXCR by TCRdb, keeping productive beta chains. Here each entry gathers all rows of one CDR3 protein and keeps the most common genes and DNA. The sample includes around 700,000 distinct CDR3 sequences, with less than 15% observed a single time. The ten largest make up around 0.8% of the sample.

A remark on this clonotype: Its specific antigen is unknown. The input lacks base qualities; no much larger clone sits a single base away.

The input for sequencing was PBMCs, taken before TCRalphabeta/CD19-depleted stem cell transplant. The sequence links TRBV5-1 to TRBJ2-7; 9 of the junction bases match TRBD2. The TCR originated in a girl under 10 years old with congenital amegakaryocytic thrombocytopenia, due to receive a stem cell transplant. The nucleotides are TGCGCCAGCAGCGCCCGGATTAGCGGGAGCTTGAACGAGCAGTACTTC. Translated, it gives CASSARISGSLNEQYF. Supplemented by the reference TRBV5-1 and TRBJ2-7 proteins around the CDR3, the complete variable domain is KAGVTQTPRYLIKTRGQQVTLSCSPISGHRSVSWYQQTPGQGLQFLFEYFSETQRNKGNFPGRFSGRQFSNSRSEMNVSTLELGDSALYLCASSARISGSLNEQYFGPGTRLTVT.